Listed below are T cell receptor beta chains from one sample, sequenced in a study of response to subunit inactivated influenza vaccine. TCRdb re-derived calls from the RT-PCR reads in MiXCR, one entry per CDR3 protein. Here the sample spans around 580,000 distinct CDR3 sequences, about 14% being singletons. The source material was PBMCs from blood, sampled 12 days after vaccination. These receptors were collected from a man aged 45-60 years who received an inactivated influenza vaccine. CDR3s include the opening cysteine and the closing phenylalanine or tryptophan. Each record gives: CDR3 protein, CDR3 DNA, D gene, clone size, J gene, V gene. D genes are given only for firm matches. Size tells how often a clone was seen (once, few, many) or the class of an expanded clone, and some rows leave it out.

CASRLGGVDTQYF TGTGCCAGCAGGTTAGGTGGGGTAGATACGCAGTATTTT NA NA TRBJ2-3 TRBV28
CASTEGQGTYEQYF TGTGCCAGCACCGAGGGACAGGGAACCTACGAGCAGTACTTC TRBD1 few TRBJ2-7 TRBV6-1
CASSPLGSVTDTQYF TGTGCCAGCAGCCCACTAGGGAGCGTGACAGATACGCAGTATTTT NA NA TRBJ2-3 TRBV7-7
CASSEWGEKLFF TGTGCCAGCAGTGAATGGGGAGAAAAACTGTTTTTT NA NA TRBJ1-4 TRBV25-1
CASSQDQPPGTIQYF TGCGCCAGCAGCCAAGATCAGCCGCCAGGGACCATTCAGTACTTC NA NA TRBJ2-4 TRBV4-3
CASSFETSGAYEQYF TGTGCCAGCAGTTTTGAGACTAGCGGGGCCTACGAGCAGTACTTC TRBD2 NA TRBJ2-7 TRBV28
CAWSTSGGYNEQFF TGTGCCTGGAGTACAAGCGGGGGCTACAATGAGCAGTTCTTC TRBD2 few TRBJ2-1 TRBV30
CSVEGTQRRGYTF TGCAGCGTTGAAGGGACCCAAAGACGGGGCTACACCTTC NA NA TRBJ1-2 TRBV29-1
CATSRIAERETQYF TGTGCCACCAGCAGAATAGCGGAGAGAGAGACCCAGTACTTC NA NA TRBJ2-5 TRBV15
CASSLPPGGSTDTQYF TGTGCCAGCAGTCTTCCCCCTGGGGGCAGTACAGATACGCAGTATTTT NA few TRBJ2-3 TRBV27
CASTPRGSWGELFF TGTGCCAGCACCCCTAGAGGCTCCTGGGGGGAGCTGTTTTTT NA few TRBJ2-2 TRBV6-1
CAGRRDKNTEAFF TGTGCCGGACGGAGGGACAAGAACACTGAAGCTTTCTTT NA NA TRBJ1-1 TRBV10-3
CAISEGDRGNEQYF TGTGCCATCAGTGAGGGTGACAGGGGCAACGAGCAGTACTTC TRBD1 few TRBJ2-7 TRBV10-3
CSARDGAGGKETQYF TGCAGTGCTAGAGATGGGGCGGGGGGGAAAGAGACCCAGTACTTC TRBD2 few TRBJ2-5 TRBV20-1
CASSSVDAMRGQFF TGTGCCAGCAGCTCAGTCGACGCCATGAGGGGGCAGTTCTTC NA once TRBJ2-1 TRBV6-2/TRBV6-3